Reported below is one TCR beta chain. What it binds is unknown. This specimen belongs to a study of T-cell reconstitution after alpha-beta-depleted transplantation in children. The study's findings and limits: Surviving recipient T cells and thymic progenitors accounted for the high day-60 TCRbeta diversity observed in some patients. By about two months after transplant, alpha-beta T cells reportedly arose from several hundred graft clones that had expanded.

Library preparation (for TCRbeta) was performed with unique molecular identifiers. TCRdb used MiXCR to reprocess the PCR reads, holding one entry per CDR3 protein. The top ten hold 2.2% of the sample, which has a few hundred thousand distinct CDR3 sequences, 10% to 15% seen once. Germline CDR1 and CDR2: KGHSH and LQKENI. The CDR3 spans 15 residues. V lost 6 bases and J 2 bases, leaving 16 bases between the germline ends. The sample was PBMCs, mostly from graft donor cells, taken 360 days after TCRalphabeta/CD19-depleted stem cell transplant. The sequence derives from a male patient between 5 and 17 years old who had a stem cell transplant for acute myeloid leukemia, so the T cells may come from the graft donor. This rearrangement joins TRBV18 to TRBJ2-5; D is unclear. CDR3 region: CASSQTTAVQETQYF. CDR3 sequence (DNA): TGTGCCAGCTCGCAGACCACAGCCGTTCAAGAGACCCAGTACTTC.